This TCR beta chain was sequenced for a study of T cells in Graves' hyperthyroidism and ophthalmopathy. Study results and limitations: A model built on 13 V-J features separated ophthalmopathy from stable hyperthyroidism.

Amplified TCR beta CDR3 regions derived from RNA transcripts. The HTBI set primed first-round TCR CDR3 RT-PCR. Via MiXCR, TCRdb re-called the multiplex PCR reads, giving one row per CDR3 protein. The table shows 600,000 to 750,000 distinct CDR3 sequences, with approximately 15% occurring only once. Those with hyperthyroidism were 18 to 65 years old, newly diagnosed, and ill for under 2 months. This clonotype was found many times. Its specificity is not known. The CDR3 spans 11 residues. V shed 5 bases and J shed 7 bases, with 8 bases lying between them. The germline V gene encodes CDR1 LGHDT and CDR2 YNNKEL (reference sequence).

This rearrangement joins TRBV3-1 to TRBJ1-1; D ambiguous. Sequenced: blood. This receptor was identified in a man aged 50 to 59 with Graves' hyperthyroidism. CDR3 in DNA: TGTGCCAGCAGCGCTCTGGGTGAAGCTTTCTTT. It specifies CASSALGEAFF.